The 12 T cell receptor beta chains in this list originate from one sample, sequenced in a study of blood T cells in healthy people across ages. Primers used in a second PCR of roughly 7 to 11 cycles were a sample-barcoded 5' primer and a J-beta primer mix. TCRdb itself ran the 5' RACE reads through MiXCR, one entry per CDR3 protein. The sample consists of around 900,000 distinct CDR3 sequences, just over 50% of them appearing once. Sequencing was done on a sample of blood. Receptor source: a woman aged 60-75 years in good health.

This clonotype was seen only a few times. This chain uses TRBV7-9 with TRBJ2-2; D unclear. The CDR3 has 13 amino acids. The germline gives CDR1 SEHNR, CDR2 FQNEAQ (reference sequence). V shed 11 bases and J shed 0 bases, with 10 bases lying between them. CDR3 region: CARVGANTGELFF. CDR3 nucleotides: TGTGCCCGCGTTGGGGCGAACACCGGGGAGCTGTTTTTT. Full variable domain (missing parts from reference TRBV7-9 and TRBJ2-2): DTGVSQNPRHKITKRGQNVTFRCDPISEHNRLYWYRQTLGQGPEFLTYFQNEAQLEKSRLLSDRFSAERPKGSFSTLEIQRTEQGDSAMYLCARVGANTGELFFGEGSRLTVL.

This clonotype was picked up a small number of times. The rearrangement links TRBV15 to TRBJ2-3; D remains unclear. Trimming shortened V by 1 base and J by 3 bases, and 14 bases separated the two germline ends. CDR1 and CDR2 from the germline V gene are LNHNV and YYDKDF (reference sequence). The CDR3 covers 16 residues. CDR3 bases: TGTGCCACCAGCAGAGGCCCTGGTAAGGGAACAGATACGCAGTATTTT. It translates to CATSRGPGKGTDTQYF.

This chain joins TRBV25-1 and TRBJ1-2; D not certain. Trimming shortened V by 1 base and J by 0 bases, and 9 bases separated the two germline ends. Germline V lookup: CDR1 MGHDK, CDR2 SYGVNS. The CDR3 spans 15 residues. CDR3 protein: CASSESGSTNYGYTF. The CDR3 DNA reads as TGTGCCAGCAGTGAATCGGGCAGTACTAACTATGGCTACACCTTC.

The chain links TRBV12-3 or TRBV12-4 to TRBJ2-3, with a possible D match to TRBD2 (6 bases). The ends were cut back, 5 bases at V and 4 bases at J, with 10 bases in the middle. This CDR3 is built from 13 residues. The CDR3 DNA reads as TGTGCCAGCAGTCCACTAGCCCCAGATACGCAGTATTTT. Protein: CASSPLAPDTQYF.

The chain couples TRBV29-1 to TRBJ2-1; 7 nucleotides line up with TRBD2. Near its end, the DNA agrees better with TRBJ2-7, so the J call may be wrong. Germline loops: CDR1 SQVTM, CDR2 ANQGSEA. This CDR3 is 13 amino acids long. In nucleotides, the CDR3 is TGCAGCGTTGGTGGCAGGGACTACAATGAGCAGTACTTC. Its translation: CSVGGRDYNEQYF.

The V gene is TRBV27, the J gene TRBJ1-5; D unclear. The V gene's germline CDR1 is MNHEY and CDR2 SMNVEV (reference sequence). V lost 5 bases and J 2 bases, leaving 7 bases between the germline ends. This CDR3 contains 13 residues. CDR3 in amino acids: CASSAARNQPQHF. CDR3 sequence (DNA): TGTGCCAGCAGTGCCGCCCGCAATCAGCCCCAGCATTTT.

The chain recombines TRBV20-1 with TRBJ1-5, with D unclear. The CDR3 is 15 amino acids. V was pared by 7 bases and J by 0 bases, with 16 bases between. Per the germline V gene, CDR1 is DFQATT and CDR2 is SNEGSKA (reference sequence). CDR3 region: CSVRAGVLSNQPQHF. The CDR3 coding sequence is TGCAGTGTGCGGGCCGGAGTCCTTAGCAATCAGCCCCAGCATTTT.

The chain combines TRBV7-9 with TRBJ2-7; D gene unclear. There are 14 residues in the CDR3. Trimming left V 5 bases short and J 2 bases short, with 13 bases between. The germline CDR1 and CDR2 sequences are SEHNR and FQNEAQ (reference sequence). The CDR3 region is CASSPSQRPYEQYF. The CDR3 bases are TGTGCCAGCAGCCCATCGCAGCGCCCCTACGAGCAGTACTTC.

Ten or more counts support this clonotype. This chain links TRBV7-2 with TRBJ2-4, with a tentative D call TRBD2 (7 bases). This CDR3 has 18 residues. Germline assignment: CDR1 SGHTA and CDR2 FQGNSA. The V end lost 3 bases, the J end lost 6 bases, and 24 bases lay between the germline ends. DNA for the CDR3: TGTGCCAGCAGCTTGGGGGGCGCTACTAGCGCCTCTGGAAACATTCAGTACTTC. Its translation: CASSLGGATSASGNIQYF.

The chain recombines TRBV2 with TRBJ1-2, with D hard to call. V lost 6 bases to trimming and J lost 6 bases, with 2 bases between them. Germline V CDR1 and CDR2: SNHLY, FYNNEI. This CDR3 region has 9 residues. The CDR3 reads CASRDGYTF. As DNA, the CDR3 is TGTGCCAGCAGAGATGGCTACACCTTC.

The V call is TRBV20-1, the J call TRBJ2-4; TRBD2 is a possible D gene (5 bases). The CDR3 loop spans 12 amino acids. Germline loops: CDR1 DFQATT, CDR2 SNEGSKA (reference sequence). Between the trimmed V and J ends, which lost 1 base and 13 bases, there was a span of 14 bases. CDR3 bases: TGCAGTGCTAGAGTAGGGTCGCGCGGGCAGTACTTC. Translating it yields CSARVGSRGQYF.

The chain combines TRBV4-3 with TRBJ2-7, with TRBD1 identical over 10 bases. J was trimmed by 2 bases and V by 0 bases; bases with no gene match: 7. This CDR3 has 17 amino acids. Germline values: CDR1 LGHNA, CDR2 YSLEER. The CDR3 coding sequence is TGCGCCAGCAGCCAAGATTCGGGGGGGACAGGGGCCTACGAGCAGTACTTC. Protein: CASSQDSGGTGAYEQYF.